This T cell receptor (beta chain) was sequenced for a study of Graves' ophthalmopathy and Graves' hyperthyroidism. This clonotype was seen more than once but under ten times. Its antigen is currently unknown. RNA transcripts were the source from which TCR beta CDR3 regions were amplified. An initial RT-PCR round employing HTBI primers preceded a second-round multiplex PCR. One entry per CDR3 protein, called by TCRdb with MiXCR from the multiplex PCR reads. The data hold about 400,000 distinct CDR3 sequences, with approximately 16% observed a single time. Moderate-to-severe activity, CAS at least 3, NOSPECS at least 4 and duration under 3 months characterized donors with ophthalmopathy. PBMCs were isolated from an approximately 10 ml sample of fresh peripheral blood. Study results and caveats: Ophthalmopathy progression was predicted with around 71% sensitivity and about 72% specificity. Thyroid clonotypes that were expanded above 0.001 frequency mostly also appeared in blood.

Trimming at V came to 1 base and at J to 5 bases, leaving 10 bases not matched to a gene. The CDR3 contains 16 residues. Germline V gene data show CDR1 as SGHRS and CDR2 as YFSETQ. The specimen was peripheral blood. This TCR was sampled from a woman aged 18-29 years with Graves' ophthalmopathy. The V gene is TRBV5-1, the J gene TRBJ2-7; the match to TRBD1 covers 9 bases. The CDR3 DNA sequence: TGCGCCAGCAGCTTGCTTTTTCGGACAGGGGATAACGAGCAGTACTTC. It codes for CASSLLFRTGDNEQYF.